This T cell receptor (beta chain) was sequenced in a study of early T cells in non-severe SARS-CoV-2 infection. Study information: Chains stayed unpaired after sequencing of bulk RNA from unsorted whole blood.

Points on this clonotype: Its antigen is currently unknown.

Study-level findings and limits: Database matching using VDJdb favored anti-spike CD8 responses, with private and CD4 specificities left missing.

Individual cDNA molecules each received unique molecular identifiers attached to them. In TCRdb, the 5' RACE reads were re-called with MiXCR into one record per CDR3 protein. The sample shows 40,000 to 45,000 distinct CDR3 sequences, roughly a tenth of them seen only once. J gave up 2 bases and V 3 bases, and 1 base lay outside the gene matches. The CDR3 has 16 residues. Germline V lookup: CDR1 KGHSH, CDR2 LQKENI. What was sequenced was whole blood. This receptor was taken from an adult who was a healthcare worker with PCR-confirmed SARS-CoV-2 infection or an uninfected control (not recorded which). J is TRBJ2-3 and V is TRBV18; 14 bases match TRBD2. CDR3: CASSPGLAGDTDTQYF. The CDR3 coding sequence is TGTGCCAGCTCACCGGGACTAGCGGGGGACACAGATACGCAGTATTTT.